This T cell receptor beta chain was recorded in a study of breast tumors, draining lymph nodes, adjacent tissues. MiXCR was run by TCRdb on the multiplex PCR reads, yielding one entry per CDR3 protein. Altogether nearly 110,000 distinct CDR3 sequences are present, approximately 28% being singletons, with the ten largest covering 4.5% to 7%. This clonotype was seen repeatedly, ten times or more. Antigen: not known. Samples came from axillary lymph nodes draining the breast cancer. Trimming removed 4 bases from V and 0 bases from J, with 14 bases in between. Germline-derived CDR1 and CDR2 are SGHRS and YFSETQ. The CDR3 has 16 residues. Regarding the study as a whole: Tumor TCR diversity was below lymph nodes but above nontumor tissue. Luminal-like breast cancer showed significantly greater tumor-nontumor repertoire similarity than basal-like breast cancer did. The lymph node origin of tumor T cells was framed as consistent with a hypothesis, not demonstrated. Most tumor T cells seemingly derive from lymph node, then expand in tumor.

The sequenced sample consisted of axillary lymph node tissue. This TCR derives from a female donor with breast cancer. Some clones in this sample may be carry-over from other donors' samples. This chain joins TRBV5-1 and TRBJ1-5; D is unresolved. CDR3 sequence reads: CASSPKREVSNQPQHF. CDR3 coding DNA: TGCGCCAGCAGCCCAAAGAGAGAAGTTAGCAATCAGCCCCAGCATTTT.